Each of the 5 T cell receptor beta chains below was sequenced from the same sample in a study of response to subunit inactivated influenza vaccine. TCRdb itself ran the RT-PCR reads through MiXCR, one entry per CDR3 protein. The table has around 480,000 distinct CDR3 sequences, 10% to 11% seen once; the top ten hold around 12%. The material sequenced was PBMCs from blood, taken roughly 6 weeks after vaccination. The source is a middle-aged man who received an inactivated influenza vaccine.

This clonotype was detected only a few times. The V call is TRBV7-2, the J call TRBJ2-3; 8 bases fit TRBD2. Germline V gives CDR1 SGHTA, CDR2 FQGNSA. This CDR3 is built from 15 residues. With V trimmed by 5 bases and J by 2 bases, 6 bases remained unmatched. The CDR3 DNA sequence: TGTGCCAGCAGCCAATTGCGGGGGGACACAGATACGCAGTATTTT. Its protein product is CASSQLRGDTDTQYF.

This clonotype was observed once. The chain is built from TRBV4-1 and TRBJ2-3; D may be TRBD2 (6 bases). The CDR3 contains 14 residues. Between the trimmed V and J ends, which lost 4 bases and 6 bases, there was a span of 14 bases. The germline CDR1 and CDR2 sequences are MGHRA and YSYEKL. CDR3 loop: CASSRPLAMDTQYF. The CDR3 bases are TGCGCCAGCAGCCGCCCTCTAGCGATGGATACGCAGTATTTT.

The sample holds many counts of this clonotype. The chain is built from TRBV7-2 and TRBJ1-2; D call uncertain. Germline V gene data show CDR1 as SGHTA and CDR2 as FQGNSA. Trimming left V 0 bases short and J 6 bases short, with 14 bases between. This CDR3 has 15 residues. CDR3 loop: CASSLAKALGDGYTF. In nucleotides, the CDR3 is TGTGCCAGCAGCTTAGCGAAGGCCCTTGGGGATGGCTACACCTTC.

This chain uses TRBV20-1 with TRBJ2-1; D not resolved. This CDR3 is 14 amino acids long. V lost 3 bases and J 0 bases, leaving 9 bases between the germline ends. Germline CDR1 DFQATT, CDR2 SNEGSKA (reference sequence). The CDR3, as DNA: TGCAGTGCTAGGACCCTAAGCTCCTACAATGAGCAGTTCTTC. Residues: CSARTLSSYNEQFF.

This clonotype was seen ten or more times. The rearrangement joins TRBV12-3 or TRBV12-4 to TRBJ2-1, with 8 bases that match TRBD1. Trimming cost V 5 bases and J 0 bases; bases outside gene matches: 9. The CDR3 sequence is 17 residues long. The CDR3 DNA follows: TGTGCCAGCAGTCCGTCCCGGGACAGGAGCTCCTACAATGAGCAGTTCTTC. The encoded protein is CASSPSRDRSSYNEQFF.